This TCR beta chain originates from a study of blood T cells in healthy people across ages. General study points: Changes in expanded clonotypes were possibly confounded, as the CMV status of donors was unknown.

Next came a second PCR, run for about 6 to 12 cycles, which used a sample-barcoded 5' primer along with a J-beta primer mix. TCRdb re-called the 5' RACE reads with MiXCR, one entry per CDR3 protein. The sample holds roughly 1 million distinct CDR3 sequences; less than 25% are singletons and the top ten take approximately 0.75%. In the case of this clonotype: Its antigen is as yet unknown.

This same sample was also taken into another study, of T cells of mothers and their children.

Sequenced input: blood. The sequence came from a girl aged 2-9 years in good health.

The CDR3 reads CSVRLVGGHEQYF. CDR3 nucleotide sequence: TGCAGCGTTCGGTTGGTCGGGGGCCACGAGCAGTACTTC. The chain combines TRBV29-1 with TRBJ2-7; TRBD1 or TRBD2 may be the D gene (6 bases each). In germline, CDR1 is SQVTM, CDR2 ANQGSEA. There are 13 residues in the CDR3. The V end lost 5 bases, the J end lost 5 bases, and 16 bases lay between the germline ends.